This T cell receptor (beta chain) was sequenced in a study of cytomegalovirus exposure and HLA in healthy donors. Study outcomes and limitations: The study listed roughly 160 cytomegalovirus-associated TCR beta chains.

As for this clone: Its antigen is unidentified.

Researchers ran the PCR with 60 Vbeta and 13 Jbeta primers. TCRdb keeps only in-frame clones here, not all; method: immunoSEQ multiplex PCR. Among over 150,000 clones listed, more than 60% were seen once. Trimming removed 0 bases from V and 2 bases from J; junction bases left unmatched: 9. CDR1 and CDR2 from the germline V gene are SGHNT and YYREEE (reference sequence). The CDR3 length is 17 residues. The sample comprised PBMCs. This receptor was taken from a woman aged 25 to 39 in good health and CMV-seropositive. The rearrangement joins TRBV5-4 to TRBJ2-7; 9 bases line up with TRBD2. The CDR3 DNA sequence: TGTGCCAGCAGCTTGGTATTGGTGCGGGAGGGTGCCTACGAGCAGTACTTC. As protein: CASSLVLVREGAYEQYF.